The rows below give T cell receptor beta chains drawn from one sample of a study of shared clonotypes between healthy human individuals. Clones were sequenced by immunoSEQ multiplex PCR, and TCRdb holds only the in-frame ones, with some missing. The table has roughly 2.2 million clones, roughly 92% seen once; the top ten hold about 0.36%. Sequences were obtained from naive CD4+ T cells from PBMCs. These receptors came from a young man in good health. Some clones in this sample may be carry-over from other donors' samples. Each CDR3 is given with its conserved first and last residue. D genes are given only for firm matches. Not all rows give a size; the values are once, few, many and, for expanded clones, a class.

abundance | d_gene | j_gene | v_gene | CDR3aa | CDR3nt
once | TRBD1 | TRBJ1-4 | TRBV5-1 | CASSWDTGAEKLFF | TGCGCCAGCAGCTGGGACACAGGGGCTGAAAAACTGTTTTTT
- | - | TRBJ2-1 | TRBV5-1 | CASSLLQGQGGNEQFF | TGCGCCAGCAGCTTGCTCCAGGGGCAGGGTGGGAATGAGCAGTTCTTC
- | - | TRBJ1-1 | TRBV4-1 | CASRQLLKMNTEAFF | TGCGCCAGCAGACAGCTCTTAAAAATGAACACTGAAGCTTTCTTT
once | TRBD1 | TRBJ1-2 | TRBV9 | CASSVAGTGPPYGYTF | TGTGCCAGCAGCGTAGCAGGGACAGGGCCACCTTATGGCTACACCTTC
- | - | TRBJ2-3 | TRBV14 | CASSQRLSTDTQYF | TGTGCCAGCAGCCAACGCCTAAGCACAGATACGCAGTATTTT
- | TRBD1 | TRBJ2-5 | TRBV19 | CASSTTGGRRETQYF | TGTGCCAGTAGTACCACAGGGGGTCGGAGAGAGACCCAGTACTTC
- | - | TRBJ2-7 | TRBV18 | CASSPPGKSSYEQYF | TGTGCCAGCTCACCACCGGGGAAGAGCTCTTACGAGCAGTACTTC
- | - | TRBJ2-5 | TRBV10-3 | CAISESKETQYF | TGTGCCATCAGTGAGTCGAAGGAGACCCAGTACTTC
- | - | TRBJ2-7 | TRBV7-3 | CASSRINMQLEGRQYF | TGTGCCAGCAGCCGGATAAATATGCAACTAGAGGGGAGGCAGTACTTC
once | TRBD2 | TRBJ2-7 | TRBV10-3 | CAISEGLAGSYEQYF | TGTGCCATCAGTGAGGGACTAGCGGGCTCCTACGAGCAGTACTTC
- | - | TRBJ2-4 | TRBV6-5 | CASSMPAGNIQYF | TGTGCCAGCAGTATGCCGGCGGGAAACATTCAGTACTTC
- | TRBD2 | TRBJ2-1 | TRBV28 | CASSFSGISYNEQFF | TGTGCCAGCAGTTTTAGCGGGATCTCCTACAATGAGCAGTTCTTC
once | - | TRBJ1-2 | TRBV6-4 | CASSDLPPLGGYTF | TGTGCCAGCAGTGACCTCCCCCCCCTTGGTGGCTACACCTTC
once | - | TRBJ1-4 | TRBV7-9 | CASSPRVNEKLFF | TGTGCCAGCAGCCCTAGGGTAAACGAAAAACTGTTTTTT
- | TRBD1 | TRBJ1-1 | TRBV6-5 | CASRPGQGAEAFF | TGTGCCAGCAGACCCGGACAGGGAGCTGAAGCTTTCTTT
- | TRBD2 | TRBJ2-3 | TRBV2 | CASRLAGRTDTQYF | TGTGCCAGCAGACTAGCGGGAAGGACAGATACGCAGTATTTT
once | - | TRBJ1-5 | TRBV19 | CASADSSGRNQPQHF | TGTGCCAGTGCGGACAGTTCTGGGCGCAATCAGCCCCAGCATTTT
once | TRBD2 | TRBJ2-7 | TRBV5-1 | CASSLAGRPRGTYEQYF | TGCGCCAGCAGCTTGGCCGGGAGGCCTAGGGGAACCTACGAGCAGTACTTC
- | - | TRBJ1-2 | TRBV5-4 | CASSTPRAGALVRGYTF | TGTGCCAGCAGCACCCCCAGGGCAGGGGCTCTAGTACGTGGCTACACCTTC
- | TRBD1 | TRBJ1-2 | TRBV11-2 | CASSRTGAASYGYTF | TGTGCCAGCAGCAGGACAGGGGCTGCAAGCTATGGCTACACCTTC
once | - | TRBJ2-7 | TRBV7-6 | CASSLAWNNREQYF | TGTGCCAGCAGCCTCGCTTGGAACAATCGGGAGCAGTACTTC
- | - | TRBJ2-7 | TRBV21-1 | CASSSLQTPRGPSPYEQYF | TGTGCCAGCAGCAGCCTACAAACCCCCAGGGGGCCCTCTCCCTACGAGCAGTACTTC
once | - | TRBJ2-2 | TRBV27 | CASGFGRLNTGELFF | TGTGCCAGCGGATTCGGCCGTTTGAACACCGGGGAGCTGTTTTTT
- | TRBD1 | TRBJ1-2 | TRBV28 | CASSSPTGQGSGGYTF | TGTGCCAGCAGTTCACCGACGGGACAGGGGTCCGGAGGCTACACCTTC
- | - | TRBJ1-1 | TRBV15 | CATSRGGRVDTEAFF | TGTGCCACCAGCAGAGGAGGCCGGGTGGACACTGAAGCTTTCTTT
- | TRBD2 | TRBJ2-3 | TRBV27 | CASSDRLMAGGRGDTQYF | TGTGCCAGCAGTGACCGACTGATGGCGGGAGGTAGGGGCGATACGCAGTATTTT
- | TRBD1 | TRBJ1-1 | TRBV5-5 | CASSSRDRVRTEAFF | TGTGCCAGCAGCTCCCGGGACAGGGTACGGACTGAAGCTTTCTTT
- | TRBD2 | TRBJ2-3 | TRBV5-1 | CASGASGTDTQYF | TGCGCCAGCGGGGCTAGCGGGACAGATACGCAGTATTTT
- | - | TRBJ1-3 | TRBV29-1 | CSVRSGNTIYF | TGCAGCGTTCGTTCTGGAAACACCATATATTTT
- | - | TRBJ2-3 | TRBV5-3 | CARSGTYRRHTKGDTQYF | TGTGCCAGAAGCGGGACCTACAGGCGACATACTAAAGGGGATACGCAGTATTTT
- | - | TRBJ1-2 | TRBV7-9 | CASSLGPLYGYTF | TGTGCCAGCAGCTTAGGACCCCTCTATGGCTACACCTTC
- | - | TRBJ1-4 | TRBV28 | CASSLRTNEKLFF | TGTGCCAGCAGTTTGCGGACCAATGAAAAACTGTTTTTT
- | - | TRBJ1-1 | TRBV23-1 | CASSPNPAARVVTEAFF | TGCGCCAGCAGTCCAAATCCGGCCGCGAGGGTCGTCACTGAAGCTTTCTTT
- | - | TRBJ2-5 | TRBV11-2 | CASSLGPTRSRVTQYF | TGTGCCAGCAGCTTAGGGCCGACAAGGAGTCGGGTGACCCAGTACTTC
- | TRBD1 | TRBJ1-2 | TRBV6-5 | CASSRRGQSGYTF | TGTGCCAGCTCCAGAAGGGGGCAATCCGGCTACACCTTC
- | - | TRBJ1-1 | TRBV5-1 | CASSLTPTSNTEAFF | TGCGCCAGCAGCTTGACCCCGACATCGAACACTGAAGCTTTCTTT
- | - | TRBJ1-2 | TRBV19 | CASSITGRGYTF | TGTGCCAGTAGTATAACAGGAAGGGGCTACACCTTC
- | - | TRBJ1-1 | TRBV7-9 | CASNGQGGTEAFF | TGTGCCAGCAACGGCCAGGGAGGCACTGAAGCTTTCTTT
- | - | TRBJ1-5 | TRBV5-4 | CASSPGLEHQPQHF | TGTGCCAGCAGCCCGGGTCTGGAACATCAGCCCCAGCATTTT